Listed here is a single TCR beta chain. Antigen unknown. Primed by a sample-barcoded 5' primer and a J-beta primer mix, a second PCR proceeded for roughly 7 to 12 cycles. TCRdb processed the 5' RACE reads anew with MiXCR; each CDR3 protein has one entry. The sample consists of 800,000 to 1,000,000 distinct CDR3 sequences, 45% to 50% of them appearing once. The entry originates in a study of blood T cells in healthy people across ages. Study-level information: Template switching retrieved approximately one barcoded beta molecule for each two T cells.

This CDR3 comprises 15 residues. Trimming pared 2 bases from V and 7 bases from J, leaving 15 bases between. Per germline, CDR1 SEHNR and CDR2 FQNEAQ (reference sequence). Notes on the study in general: A conclusive naive versus antigen-experienced comparison was prevented by the unsorted PBMCs.

What was sequenced was blood. The receptor was isolated from a man aged 30 to 45 in good health. The chain links TRBV7-9 to TRBJ2-1, with TRBD1 as a possible D gene (6 bases). Written as DNA, the CDR3 is TGTGCCAGCAGCTTAACTACAGGGCCGGGAAATGAGCAGTTCTTC. Encoded protein: CASSLTTGPGNEQFF.